Listed below are T cell receptor beta chains from one sample, sequenced in a study of T cell repertoires in cytomegalovirus infection. From the reads, TCRdb called clonotypes with MiXCR, one entry per CDR3 protein. The sample lists 400,000 or so distinct CDR3 sequences; 15% to 20% were seen once. Sequencing was done on a sample of PBMCs. The receptors originated from a human donor in good health (CMV status not recorded). Some clones in this sample may be carry-over from other donors' samples. Each CDR3 is given with its conserved first and last residue. A D gene is named only where the DNA matches it firmly. Size is stated for part of the rows, as once, few or many counts, or as a class when the clone is expanded.

size: few
V: TRBV15
D: NA
J: TRBJ1-5
DNA: TGTGCCACCAGCATCTCAGTTTTCCAGCCCCAGCATTTT
CDR3: CATSISVFQPQHF

size: few
V: TRBV7-7
D: NA
J: TRBJ2-3
DNA: TGTGCCAGCAGCGCCGGATCCAGGGGCACAGATACGCAGTATTTT
CDR3: CASSAGSRGTDTQYF

size: NA
V: TRBV28
D: TRBD1
J: TRBJ2-1
DNA: TGTGCCAGCATAGGACAGGGAAGGAGCGGGAATGAGCAGTTCTTC
CDR3: CASIGQGRSGNEQFF

size: few
V: TRBV6-2/TRBV6-3
D: NA
J: TRBJ2-5
DNA: TGTGCCAGCAGTCGGCGAGGGAGACTAGAGACCCAGTACTTC
CDR3: CASSRRGRLETQYF

size: NA
V: TRBV19
D: NA
J: TRBJ2-5
DNA: TGTGCCAGTAGTATAGAGGGAACGGTTGGCGGAGAGACCCAGTACTTC
CDR3: CASSIEGTVGGETQYF

size: NA
V: TRBV7-6
D: TRBD2
J: TRBJ2-2
DNA: TGTGCCAGCAGCTTAGCACCAGTGGGGGGGACGAACACCGGGGAGCTGTTTTTT
CDR3: CASSLAPVGGTNTGELFF

size: many
V: TRBV7-8
D: TRBD2
J: TRBJ2-1
DNA: TGTGCCAGCAGGAAAGAACTAGCGGGGGGATTTAGCAATGAGCAGTTCTTC
CDR3: CASRKELAGGFSNEQFF

size: few
V: TRBV12-3/TRBV12-4
D: NA
J: TRBJ1-1
DNA: TGTGCCAGCCGTTTATCGGGGGTCGCTGAAGCTTTCTTT
CDR3: CASRLSGVAEAFF

size: few
V: TRBV18
D: TRBD1
J: TRBJ1-4
DNA: TGTGCCAGCTCACCGTCGTCCGACGGACAGGGGTGGGAAAAACTGTTTTTT
CDR3: CASSPSSDGQGWEKLFF

size: many
V: TRBV7-8
D: NA
J: TRBJ2-7
DNA: TGTGCCAGCAGCGGCCGGGACCCATACTCCTACGAGCAGTACTTC
CDR3: CASSGRDPYSYEQYF

size: NA
V: TRBV7-2
D: NA
J: TRBJ2-5
DNA: TGTGCCAGCAGCCCCACACGTGTAATCGAGACCCAGTACTTC
CDR3: CASSPTRVIETQYF

size: NA
V: TRBV2
D: TRBD1
J: TRBJ1-2
DNA: TGTGCCAGCAGTGTCCGGGACAGTCGCTATGGCTACACCTTC
CDR3: CASSVRDSRYGYTF

size: many
V: TRBV7-2
D: NA
J: TRBJ1-1
DNA: TGTGCCAGCAGTTCCCGATGGACAGAAAAAATGAACACTGAAGCTTTCTTT
CDR3: CASSSRWTEKMNTEAFF

size: many
V: TRBV7-9
D: NA
J: TRBJ2-1
DNA: TGTGCCAGCAGCGGGGAAGACGGTGAGCAGTTCTTC
CDR3: CASSGEDGEQFF

size: many
V: TRBV7-2
D: NA
J: TRBJ1-2
DNA: TGTGCCAGTCGGGGGGCGGACTATGGCTACACCTTC
CDR3: CASRGADYGYTF

size: few
V: TRBV5-5
D: TRBD2
J: TRBJ2-5
DNA: TGTGCCAGCAGCTTGTGGGGGGGGGGCCAAGAGACCCAGTACTTC
CDR3: CASSLWGGGQETQYF

size: NA
V: TRBV20-1
D: TRBD2
J: TRBJ2-7
DNA: TGCAGTGCTACGCTTAGCGGGAGGTCCGGCTACGAGCAGTACTTC
CDR3: CSATLSGRSGYEQYF

size: many
V: TRBV6-2/TRBV6-3
D: NA
J: TRBJ2-7
DNA: TGTGCCAGCGGCTGGCGACGCGTCTTGCAGCAGTACTTC
CDR3: CASGWRRVLQQYF

size: NA
V: TRBV19
D: TRBD2
J: TRBJ2-1
DNA: TGTGCCAGTAGTATAAGTTGGACCGGGAACCTCAATTTGGGACTAGCGGCGTACAATGAGCAGTTCTTC
CDR3: CASSISWTGNLNLGLAAYNEQFF

size: NA
V: TRBV5-3
D: NA
J: TRBJ2-1
DNA: TGTGCCAGCAGCTTGGAGTATGTGAGGGGTGAGCAGTTCTTC
CDR3: CASSLEYVRGEQFF

size: NA
V: TRBV20-1
D: NA
J: TRBJ1-5
DNA: TGCAGTGCGGGGGGGGGGGTGAATAGCAATCAGCCCCAGCATTTT
CDR3: CSAGGGVNSNQPQHF

size: NA
V: TRBV7-2
D: TRBD2
J: TRBJ2-3
DNA: TGTGCCAGCAGCCGGCGGGGGACGGGAGGGCCCGGATCTGGCACAGATACGCAGTATTTT
CDR3: CASSRRGTGGPGSGTDTQYF

size: NA
V: TRBV29-1
D: NA
J: TRBJ2-5
DNA: TGCAGCGGCACAGGGTTCGGAGAGACCCAGTACTTC
CDR3: CSGTGFGETQYF

size: NA
V: TRBV3-1
D: NA
J: TRBJ1-1
DNA: TGTGCCAGCAGCCGAGGACGGTCCCCGGCTTTCTTT
CDR3: CASSRGRSPAFF

size: few
V: TRBV5-1
D: NA
J: TRBJ2-3
DNA: TGCGCCAGCAGCTTTTCTAGAGGGAACACAGATACGCAGTATTTT
CDR3: CASSFSRGNTDTQYF

size: NA
V: TRBV11-2
D: NA
J: TRBJ2-5
DNA: TGTGCCAGCAGCTTCGGAAAAGGGGCTAATGTCGAGACCCAGTACTTC
CDR3: CASSFGKGANVETQYF

size: many
V: TRBV7-2
D: NA
J: TRBJ1-6
DNA: TGTGCCAGCAGCACCTACGGAGGGGAAAATAATTCACCCCTCCACTTT
CDR3: CASSTYGGENNSPLHF

size: few
V: TRBV7-9
D: TRBD1
J: TRBJ1-2
DNA: TGTGCCTGCCGTCCCGGGACAGGGGACTATGGCTACACCTTC
CDR3: CACRPGTGDYGYTF

size: NA
V: TRBV19
D: TRBD2
J: TRBJ2-7
DNA: TGTGCCAGTAGTATTCGGGGGGGTTCTCAAAGGATCGAGCAGTACTTC
CDR3: CASSIRGGSQRIEQYF

size: NA
V: TRBV2
D: TRBD1
J: TRBJ2-1
DNA: TGTGCCAGCAGCAGACAGGGCAGAGGTCCCAATGAGCAGTTCTTC
CDR3: CASSRQGRGPNEQFF

size: NA
V: TRBV12-3/TRBV12-4
D: NA
J: TRBJ1-1
DNA: TGTGCCAGCAGTAAACTCAGACGGGACACTGAAGCTTTCTTT
CDR3: CASSKLRRDTEAFF

size: few
V: TRBV24-1
D: NA
J: TRBJ2-1
DNA: TGTGCCACCAGTCGGGCCTCCCCCGGGCATGAGCAGTTCTTC
CDR3: CATSRASPGHEQFF

size: NA
V: TRBV27
D: NA
J: TRBJ2-3
DNA: TGTGCCAGCTCTAAGGGGAGCACAGATACGCAGTATTTT
CDR3: CASSKGSTDTQYF

size: few
V: TRBV10-3
D: NA
J: TRBJ1-2
DNA: TGTGCCATCAGCGCGGACGCGGGCTATGGCTACACCTTC
CDR3: CAISADAGYGYTF

size: NA
V: TRBV20-1
D: NA
J: TRBJ1-2
DNA: TGCAGTGCTAGTCGGCCCTATGGCTACACCTTC
CDR3: CSASRPYGYTF

size: few
V: TRBV18
D: NA
J: TRBJ2-1
DNA: TGTGCCAGCTCACCTCCCTTAGGCTACAATGAGCAGTTCTTC
CDR3: CASSPPLGYNEQFF

size: few
V: TRBV7-8
D: TRBD2
J: TRBJ2-5
DNA: TGTGCCAGCAGCTCCCTAGCGGGAGCCTACGAGACCCAGTACTTC
CDR3: CASSSLAGAYETQYF

size: many
V: TRBV11-2
D: NA
J: TRBJ2-3
DNA: TGTGCCAGCAGCTTAGTGACCCTAACCCGGGGAGAGCAGTATTTT
CDR3: CASSLVTLTRGEQYF

size: NA
V: TRBV20-1
D: NA
J: TRBJ1-1
DNA: TGCAGTGCTTATACCACAGGGCGGGGGACTGAAGCTTTCTTT
CDR3: CSAYTTGRGTEAFF

size: few
V: TRBV28
D: TRBD2
J: TRBJ2-1
DNA: TGTGCCAGCAGTTTACTGTTGGGGGGGAATGAGCAGTTCTTC
CDR3: CASSLLLGGNEQFF

size: NA
V: TRBV6-2/TRBV6-3
D: TRBD1
J: TRBJ1-1
DNA: TGTGCCAGCAGTTCCTCGGGACAGCTTTATTTGAACACTGAAGCTTTCTTT
CDR3: CASSSSGQLYLNTEAFF

size: many
V: TRBV12-3/TRBV12-4
D: TRBD1
J: TRBJ1-2
DNA: TGTGCCAGCACCGGGACAGGGGCTCGGTATGGCTACACCTTC
CDR3: CASTGTGARYGYTF

size: many
V: TRBV7-2
D: TRBD1
J: TRBJ2-1
DNA: TGTGCCAGCAGCGCCGACAGGGGCTCCTACAATGAGCAGTTCTTC
CDR3: CASSADRGSYNEQFF

size: few
V: TRBV6-1
D: NA
J: TRBJ2-5
DNA: TGTGCCACCCAACTTAGACAAGAGACCCAGTACTTC
CDR3: CATQLRQETQYF

size: NA
V: TRBV19
D: TRBD1
J: TRBJ1-1
DNA: TGTGCCAGTAGTCGGGGACAGGGGAGCAGATCCACTGAAGCTTTCTTT
CDR3: CASSRGQGSRSTEAFF

size: many
V: TRBV7-2
D: NA
J: TRBJ1-1
DNA: TGTGCCAGCAGCTTAGTGACAAGGACTGAAGCTTTCTTT
CDR3: CASSLVTRTEAFF

size: many
V: TRBV7-2
D: TRBD1
J: TRBJ1-5
DNA: TGTGCCAGCAGCCTAGGACAGGGGTCATATAGCAATCAGCCCCAGCATTTT
CDR3: CASSLGQGSYSNQPQHF

size: few
V: TRBV7-9
D: NA
J: TRBJ2-1
DNA: TGTGCCAGCAGCTTAGGGACACCGGTAGTCACCCCCCAGTTCTTC
CDR3: CASSLGTPVVTPQFF

size: few
V: TRBV9
D: NA
J: TRBJ2-3
DNA: TGTGCCAGCAGCGCGACTAGTAGGAAAACAGATACGCAGTATTTT
CDR3: CASSATSRKTDTQYF

size: NA
V: TRBV6-5
D: NA
J: TRBJ1-1
DNA: TGTGCCAGCAGTTACGGTCCTACAGCTTTCTTT
CDR3: CASSYGPTAFF

size: NA
V: TRBV4-1
D: TRBD2
J: TRBJ2-5
DNA: TGCGCCAGCAGCCAAGATTGGAATAGCGGGGGTCAAGAGACCCAGTACTTC
CDR3: CASSQDWNSGGQETQYF

size: few
V: TRBV2
D: NA
J: TRBJ2-2
DNA: TGTGCCAGCAGGCAAGAATGGGACACCGGGGAGCTGTTTTTT
CDR3: CASRQEWDTGELFF

size: many
V: TRBV7-2
D: TRBD2
J: TRBJ2-5
DNA: TGTGCCAGCAGCTTAAGTTTGTCTAGCGGCGGGGAGACCCAGTACTTC
CDR3: CASSLSLSSGGETQYF